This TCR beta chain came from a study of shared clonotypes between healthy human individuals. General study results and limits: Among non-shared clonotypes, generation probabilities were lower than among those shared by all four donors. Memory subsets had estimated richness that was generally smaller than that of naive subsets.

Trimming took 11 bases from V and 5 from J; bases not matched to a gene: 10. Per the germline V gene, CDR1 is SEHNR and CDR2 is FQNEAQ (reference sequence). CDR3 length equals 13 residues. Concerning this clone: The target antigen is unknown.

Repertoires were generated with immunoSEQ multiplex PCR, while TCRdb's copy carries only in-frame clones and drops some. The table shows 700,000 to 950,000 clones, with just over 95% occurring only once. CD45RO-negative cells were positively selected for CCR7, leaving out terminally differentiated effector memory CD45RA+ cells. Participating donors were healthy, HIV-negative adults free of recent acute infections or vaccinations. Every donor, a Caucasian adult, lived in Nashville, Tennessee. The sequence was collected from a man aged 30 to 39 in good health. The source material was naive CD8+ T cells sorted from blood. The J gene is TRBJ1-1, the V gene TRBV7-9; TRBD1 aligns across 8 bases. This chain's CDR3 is CAFQGAAGTEAFF. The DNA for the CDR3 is TGTGCCTTCCAGGGGGCGGCAGGAACTGAAGCTTTCTTT.